The clone carrying this T cell receptor beta chain qualifies as medium-sized. Trimming left V 4 bases short and J 2 bases short, with 16 bases between. This CDR3 comprises 16 residues. Germline V lookup: CDR1 MNHEY, CDR2 SMNVEV (reference sequence). There were TCR beta CDR3 regions amplified from RNA transcripts. The HTBI primer set was used in a first-round RT-PCR of the TCR CDR3. TCRdb redid the calling of the multiplex PCR reads with MiXCR, one entry per CDR3 protein. The data hold roughly 400,000 distinct CDR3 sequences, with around 25% observed a single time. This sample was taken from a study of T cells in Graves' hyperthyroidism and ophthalmopathy.

Input material: blood. This chain uses TRBV27 with TRBJ2-3; D is ambiguous. The sequence came from a man aged 50 or older with Graves' hyperthyroidism. CDR3 in DNA: TGTGCCAGCAGTTCCCGTCTCAGCCCAAACACAGATACGCAGTATTTT. Translation: CASSSRLSPNTDTQYF.